The 17 T cell receptor beta chains given below trace back to one sample, sequenced in a study of T cells in Graves' hyperthyroidism and ophthalmopathy. Amplified TCR beta CDR3 regions came from RNA transcripts. HTBI primers were used for first-round RT-PCR of the TCR CDR3. One entry per CDR3 protein results from TCRdb running MiXCR on the multiplex PCR reads. The sample has hundreds of thousands of distinct CDR3 sequences; 15% to 20% are singletons. The sequencing input was blood. The receptors were sampled from a man in his forties or fifties with Graves' ophthalmopathy.

The chain employs TRBV7-2 and TRBJ1-5; D possibly corresponds to TRBD1 (5 bases). The germline gives CDR1 SGHTA, CDR2 FQGNSA. V was clipped by 1 base and J by 13 bases, with 17 bases between them. This CDR3 is 14 amino acids long. CDR3 amino acids: CASSLDVWDVWQHF. The CDR3 DNA reads as TGTGCCAGCAGCTTAGATGTGTGGGACGTCTGGCAGCATTTT.

This clonotype has just a few counts. The chain employs TRBV13 and TRBJ1-1, with D possibly matching TRBD1 (6 bases). Germline V gives CDR1 PRHDT, CDR2 FYEKMQ (reference sequence). Trimming left V 8 bases short and J 6 bases short, with 22 bases between. There are 15 residues in the CDR3. The CDR3 coding sequence is TGTGCCAGCGCGGGTCAAGGGGGGAGAACCCCTGAAGCTTTCTTT. It specifies CASAGQGGRTPEAFF.

This clonotype was recorded at least ten times. The chain carries TRBV11-2 and TRBJ2-2; D remains unclear. The germline gives CDR1 SGHAT, CDR2 FQNNGV. This CDR3 has 12 amino acids. The germline V and J ends were trimmed by 0 bases and 6 bases, with 2 bases remaining between them. CDR3 sequence reads: CASSLDAGELFF. CDR3 DNA sequence: TGTGCCAGCAGCTTAGACGCCGGGGAGCTGTTTTTT. Variable domain in full (rest from reference TRBV11-2 and TRBJ2-2): EAGVAQSPRYKIIEKRQSVAFWCNPISGHATLYWYQQILGQGPKLLIQFQNNGVVDDSQLPKDRFSAERLKGVDSTLKIQPAKLEDSAVYLCASSLDAGELFFGEGSRLTVL.

V is TRBV12-3 or TRBV12-4 and J is TRBJ2-3; D unclear. V was pared by 6 bases and J by 2 bases, with 15 bases between. This CDR3 has 15 residues. Here the CDR3 DNA reads TGTGCCAGCAGCCTCAGAAATCAGATCACAGATACGCAGTATTTT. Translated: CASSLRNQITDTQYF.

This clonotype was seen a handful of times. The chain uses TRBV7-9 and TRBJ2-3; D is uncertain. The CDR3 runs 14 residues. Germline-derived CDR1 and CDR2 are SEHNR and FQNEAQ (reference sequence). V was cut by 1 base and J by 5 bases, with 10 bases left in between. CDR3 sequence reads: CASSLGVGKDTQYF. Written as DNA, the CDR3 is TGTGCCAGCAGCTTAGGAGTGGGGAAAGATACGCAGTATTTT.

On this clonotype: A much larger clone differs by one base, so this may be a read error. The CDR3 reads CAWDLAGGPQAEQYF. The DNA for the CDR3 is TGTGCCTGGGATTTAGCGGGAGGGCCTCAGGCGGAGCAGTACTTC. This chain joins TRBV30 and TRBJ2-7, with TRBD2 matching 11 bases. V dropped 5 bases and J dropped 7; count of bases not matched to a gene: 13. CDR3 length: 15 amino acids. The V gene's germline CDR1 is GTSNPN and CDR2 SVGIG (reference sequence).

In its sample, this clonotype was seen a few times. The rearrangement joins TRBV12-3 or TRBV12-4 to TRBJ1-3; no clear D gene. With 7 bases removed from V and 4 bases from J, the gap between germline ends came to 23 bases. The CDR3 sequence is 17 residues long. In DNA, the CDR3 is TGTGCCAGCATTCTCTTATTAGGGAGCCGAAAGGGAAACACCATATATTTT. Translation: CASILLLGSRKGNTIYF.

This sequence joins TRBV27 and TRBJ2-1; D call uncertain. Trimming cost V 0 bases and J 8 bases, with 8 bases left between them. The CDR3 is 13 amino acids. Per germline, CDR1 MNHEY and CDR2 SMNVEV (reference sequence). For the CDR3, the DNA is TGTGCCAGCAGTTTATCGGGCGTCCATGAGCAGTTCTTC. Its translation is CASSLSGVHEQFF.

This clonotype was seen only a few times. The CDR3 DNA is TGTGCCAGCAGTGTTCCCGCTCGGGAGTTCTTC. Translated: CASSVPAREFF. The chain recombines TRBV6-1 with TRBJ2-1; D not certain. The CDR3 is made up of 11 amino acids. Germline CDR1 is MNHNS and CDR2 is SASEGT. Trimming shortened V by 4 bases and J by 14 bases, and 12 bases separated the two germline ends.

This clonotype was seen more than once but under ten times. V gene TRBV5-1 combines with J gene TRBJ2-1; 12 bases fit TRBD2. The CDR3 sequence is 17 residues long. V shed 4 bases, J shed 6 bases, and the junction held 11 bases outside the gene matches. Germline CDR1 is SGHRS and CDR2 is YFSETQ. The DNA of the CDR3 is TGCGCCAGCAGCCCGGACCCTAGCGGGAGGGCCCGCAATGAGCAGTTCTTC. It encodes CASSPDPSGRARNEQFF.

This chain links TRBV2 with TRBJ1-5, with 10 bases that match TRBD1. This CDR3 has 16 amino acids. Germline V CDR1 and CDR2: SNHLY, FYNNEI. V shed 5 bases, J shed 5 bases, and the junction held 9 bases outside the gene matches. CDR3 region: CASSYHTGTGDQPQHF. CDR3 bases: TGTGCCAGCAGTTACCACACCGGGACAGGGGATCAGCCCCAGCATTTT.

This clonotype appeared a few times. The chain recombines TRBV12-3 or TRBV12-4 with TRBJ2-1; the match to TRBD2 covers 16 bases. V lost 6 bases and J lost 2; bases outside the gene matches: 7. The CDR3 consists of 18 residues. The CDR3 region is CASSGTSGRAGPYNEQFF. CDR3 DNA sequence: TGTGCCAGCAGCGGGACTAGCGGGAGGGCCGGGCCCTACAATGAGCAGTTCTTC.

This clonotype came up a few times. The chain links TRBV7-3 to TRBJ2-2; 7 positions agree with TRBD2. The germline CDR1 and CDR2 sequences are SGHTA and FQGTGA. The junction had 15 bases not matched to a gene; V was cut back by 1 base and J by 4 bases. The CDR3 loop spans 19 amino acids. The CDR3 coding sequence is TGTGCCAGCAGCTTAAAGGGCGGGAGTCGTGACTACGGCACCGGGGAGCTGTTTTTT. Translated, it gives CASSLKGGSRDYGTGELFF.

This clonotype was recorded a few times. The chain has TRBV27 and TRBJ2-6; a possible D gene is TRBD1 (6 bases). The CDR3 is made up of 17 amino acids. CDR1 and CDR2 from the germline V gene are MNHEY and SMNVEV (reference sequence). V dropped 8 bases and J dropped 3 bases, with 20 bases sitting between them. CDR3 coding DNA: TGTGCCAGCCAGGGGTCAGGCGACCTTCGTGGGGCCAACGTCCTGACTTTC. Its protein is CASQGSGDLRGANVLTF.

The V and J genes are TRBV30 and TRBJ2-6; 9 positions match TRBD1. Germline loops: CDR1 GTSNPN, CDR2 SVGIG (reference sequence). CDR3 size: 15 residues. Trimming cost V 6 bases and J 1 base; bases outside gene matches: 4. The DNA for the CDR3 is TGTGCCTGCTCACAGGGGGCGTCTGGGGCCAACGTCCTGACTTTC. Translation: CACSQGASGANVLTF.

This clonotype appeared many times. The chain has TRBV7-2 and TRBJ2-7; 10 nucleotides align to TRBD2. J was trimmed by 0 bases and V by 4 bases; bases with no gene match: 3. CDR1 and CDR2 from the germline V gene are SGHTA and FQGNSA. This CDR3 has 15 residues. CDR3 protein: CASSWTSGSSYEQYF. The DNA of the CDR3 is TGTGCCAGCAGCTGGACTAGCGGAAGCTCCTACGAGCAGTACTTC.

This clonotype was detected ten times or more. The chain has TRBV7-3 and TRBJ2-1, with a weak D call TRBD2 (5 bases). The germline V gene has CDR1 SGHTA and CDR2 FQGTGA. The CDR3 is 15 residues long. V lost 2 bases and J 5 bases, leaving 13 bases between the germline ends. The CDR3 sequence is CASSLGGKNNNEQFF. In DNA, the CDR3 is TGTGCCAGCAGCTTAGGAGGAAAGAACAACAATGAGCAGTTCTTC.